The present T cell receptor (beta chain) was sequenced within a study of shared clonotypes between healthy human individuals. Study summary: CD8 memory received one plate per donor, CD8 naive two, CD4 memory three and CD4 naive three.

Profiled with immunoSEQ multiplex PCR; TCRdb holds only in-frame clones, not every one. The table includes about 1 million clones, around 74% detected once. The authors divided CD4+ cells into CD45RA+ naive and CD45RA-negative memory subsets. The V end lost 2 bases, the J end lost 8 bases, and 7 bases lay between the germline ends. Germline V gene lookup returns CDR1 ENHRY and CDR2 SYGVKD. This CDR3 is built from 12 residues. The TCR sequence derives from a man aged 18 to 29 in good health. Sequencing was done on a sample of memory CD4+ T cells sorted from blood. Regarding subset: CD45RA-negative fraction. The chain uses TRBV10-3 and TRBJ2-1; D is unresolved. This CDR3 reads CAISERAYEQFF. The CDR3 bases are TGTGCCATCAGTGAGAGGGCCTATGAGCAGTTCTTC.